The T cell receptor (beta chain) described here comes from a study of blood T cell repertoires in COVID-19. Study background: Sites across the United States, Italy and Spain contributed samples from acute and convalescent COVID-19.

CDR1 SGHDN and CDR2 FVKESK come from the germline V gene. V was cut by 0 bases and J by 15 bases, with 12 bases left in between. The CDR3 runs to 13 residues. Seattle patients were enrolled while actively infected and followed longitudinally. Original processing notes: Estimates of nucleated cell counts were drawn from the amplification of reference gene primers. Here immunoSEQ multiplex PCR was the method, and the copy in TCRdb shows in-frame clones only, minus some. D and trimming were read from the DNA, whereas the V and J calls and clone size are those reported in that table. In the table there are 100,000 to 150,000 clones, under 95% of which are singletons.

Sequenced: peripheral blood. The receptor comes from a man aged 55 to 70 with COVID-19, enrolled during active disease. The chain recombines TRBV14 with TRBJ1-6; D is perhaps TRBD1 (5 bases). Here the CDR3 reads CASSQDDPGRLHF. The DNA for the CDR3 is TGTGCCAGCAGCCAAGATGACCCAGGGCGCCTCCACTTT. Supplemented by reference TRBV14 and TRBJ1-6, the full variable domain reads EAGVTQFPSHSVIEKGQTVTLRCDPISGHDNLYWYRRVMGKEIKFLLHFVKESKQDESGMPNNRFLAERTGGTYSTLKVQPAELEDSGVYFCASSQDDPGRLHFGNGTRLTVT.